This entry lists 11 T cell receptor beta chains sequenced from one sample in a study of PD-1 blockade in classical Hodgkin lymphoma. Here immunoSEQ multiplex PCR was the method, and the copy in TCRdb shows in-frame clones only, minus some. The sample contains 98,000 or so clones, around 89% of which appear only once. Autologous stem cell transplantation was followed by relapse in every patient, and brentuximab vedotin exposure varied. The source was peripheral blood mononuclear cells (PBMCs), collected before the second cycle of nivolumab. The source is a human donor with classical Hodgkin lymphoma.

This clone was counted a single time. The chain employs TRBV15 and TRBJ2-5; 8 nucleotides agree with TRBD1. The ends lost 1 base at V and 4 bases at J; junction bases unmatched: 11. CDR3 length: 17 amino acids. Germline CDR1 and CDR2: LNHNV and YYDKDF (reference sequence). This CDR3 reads CATSRGGGRGRLETQYF. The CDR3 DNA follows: TGTGCCACCAGCAGAGGAGGTGGCAGGGGGCGGTTAGAGACCCAGTACTTC.

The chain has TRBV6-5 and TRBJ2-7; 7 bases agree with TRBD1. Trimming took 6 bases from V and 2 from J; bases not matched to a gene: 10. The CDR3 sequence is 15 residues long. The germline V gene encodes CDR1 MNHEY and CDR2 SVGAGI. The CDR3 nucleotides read TGTGCCAGCAGCTTGTCCGGGACAGCAACCTACGAGCAGTACTTC. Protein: CASSLSGTATYEQYF.

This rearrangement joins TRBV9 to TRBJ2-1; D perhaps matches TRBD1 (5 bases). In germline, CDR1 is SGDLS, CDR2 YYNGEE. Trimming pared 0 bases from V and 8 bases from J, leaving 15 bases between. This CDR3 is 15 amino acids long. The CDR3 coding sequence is TGTGCCAGCAGCGTAGGTGTATCGGCCAGGGATGAGCAGTTCTTC. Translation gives CASSVGVSARDEQFF. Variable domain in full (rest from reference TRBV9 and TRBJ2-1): DSGVTQTPKHLITATGQRVTLRCSPRSGDLSVYWYQQSLDQGLQFLIQYYNGEERAKGNILERFSAQQFPDLHSELNLSSLELGDSALYFCASSVGVSARDEQFFGPGTRLTVL.

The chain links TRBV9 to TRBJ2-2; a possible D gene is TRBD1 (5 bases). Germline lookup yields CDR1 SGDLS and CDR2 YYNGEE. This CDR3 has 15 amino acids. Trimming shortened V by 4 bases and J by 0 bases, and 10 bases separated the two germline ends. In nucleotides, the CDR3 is TGTGCCAGCAGCCCCCAGGGCACGAACACCGGGGAGCTGTTTTTT. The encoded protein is CASSPQGTNTGELFF.

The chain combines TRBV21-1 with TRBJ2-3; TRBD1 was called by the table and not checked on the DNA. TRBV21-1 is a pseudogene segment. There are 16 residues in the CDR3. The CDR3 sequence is CASSTGQGAGTDTQYF. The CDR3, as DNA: TGTGCCAGCAGCACCGGACAGGGGGCGGGAACAGATACGCAGTATTTT.

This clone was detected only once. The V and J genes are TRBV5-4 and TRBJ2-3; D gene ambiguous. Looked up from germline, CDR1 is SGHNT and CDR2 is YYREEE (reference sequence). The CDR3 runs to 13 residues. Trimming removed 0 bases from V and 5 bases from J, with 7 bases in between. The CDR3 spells CASSLEPKDTQYF. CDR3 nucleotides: TGTGCCAGCAGCTTGGAGCCCAAAGATACGCAGTATTTT.

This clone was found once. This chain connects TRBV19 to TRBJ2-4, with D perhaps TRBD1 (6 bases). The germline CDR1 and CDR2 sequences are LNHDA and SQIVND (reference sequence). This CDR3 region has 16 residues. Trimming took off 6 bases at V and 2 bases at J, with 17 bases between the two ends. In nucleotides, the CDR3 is TGTGCCAGTAGCAATTCGGGACACCCGACCAAAAACATTCAGTACTTC. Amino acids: CASSNSGHPTKNIQYF.

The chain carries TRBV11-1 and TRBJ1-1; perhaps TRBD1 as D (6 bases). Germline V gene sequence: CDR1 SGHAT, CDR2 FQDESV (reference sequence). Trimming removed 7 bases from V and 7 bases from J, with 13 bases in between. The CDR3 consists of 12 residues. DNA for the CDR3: TGTGCCAGCACTAAAACAGGGAATGAAGCTTTCTTT. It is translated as CASTKTGNEAFF.

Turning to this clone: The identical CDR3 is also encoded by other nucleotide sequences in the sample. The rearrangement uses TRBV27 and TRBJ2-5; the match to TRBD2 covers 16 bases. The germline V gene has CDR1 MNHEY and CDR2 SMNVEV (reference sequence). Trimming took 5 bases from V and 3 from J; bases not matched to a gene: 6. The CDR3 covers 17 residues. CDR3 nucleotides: TGTGCCAGCAGTCCGGGACTAGCGGGAGGGCAAGAAGAGACCCAGTACTTC. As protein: CASSPGLAGGQEETQYF.

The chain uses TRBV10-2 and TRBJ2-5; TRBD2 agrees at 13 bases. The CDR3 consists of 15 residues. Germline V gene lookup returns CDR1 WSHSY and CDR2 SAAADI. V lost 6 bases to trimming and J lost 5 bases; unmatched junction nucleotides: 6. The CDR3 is CASRAPGLAGETQYF. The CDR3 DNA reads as TGCGCCAGCAGAGCTCCGGGACTAGCGGGGGAGACCCAGTACTTC.

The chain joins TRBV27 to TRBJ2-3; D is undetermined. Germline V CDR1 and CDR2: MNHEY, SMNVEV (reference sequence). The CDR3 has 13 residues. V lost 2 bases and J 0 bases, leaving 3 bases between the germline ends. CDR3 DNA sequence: TGTGCCAGCAGTTTAGATAGCACAGATACGCAGTATTTT. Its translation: CASSLDSTDTQYF.